This T cell receptor beta chain is drawn from a study of cytomegalovirus exposure and HLA in healthy donors. General observations from the study: Analysis performed later showed TCR beta chains linked to HLA being more clonally expanded than equally common others.

Germline V CDR1 and CDR2: SEHNR, FQNEAQ (reference sequence). The CDR3 loop spans 16 amino acids. A word on this clone: Its specificity is not known. The junction and the germline gene differ at one end; a read error may be behind it.

The PCR used 60 Vbeta and 13 Jbeta primers. The method was immunoSEQ multiplex PCR; TCRdb's version includes in-frame clones alone and lacks a portion of them. The sample comprises under 200,000 clones, approximately 81% of which are singletons, and 1.9% rests with the top ten. The V call is TRBV7-9, the J call TRBJ2-7, with 8 bases lining up with TRBD1. The origin of this receptor is a young man in good health and CMV-seronegative. Sample: PBMCs. Here the CDR3 reads CSSSISATGVTEEQYF. The CDR3 DNA sequence: TGTTCCAGCAGCATATCAGCGACAGGGGTGACCGAAGAGCAGTACTTC.